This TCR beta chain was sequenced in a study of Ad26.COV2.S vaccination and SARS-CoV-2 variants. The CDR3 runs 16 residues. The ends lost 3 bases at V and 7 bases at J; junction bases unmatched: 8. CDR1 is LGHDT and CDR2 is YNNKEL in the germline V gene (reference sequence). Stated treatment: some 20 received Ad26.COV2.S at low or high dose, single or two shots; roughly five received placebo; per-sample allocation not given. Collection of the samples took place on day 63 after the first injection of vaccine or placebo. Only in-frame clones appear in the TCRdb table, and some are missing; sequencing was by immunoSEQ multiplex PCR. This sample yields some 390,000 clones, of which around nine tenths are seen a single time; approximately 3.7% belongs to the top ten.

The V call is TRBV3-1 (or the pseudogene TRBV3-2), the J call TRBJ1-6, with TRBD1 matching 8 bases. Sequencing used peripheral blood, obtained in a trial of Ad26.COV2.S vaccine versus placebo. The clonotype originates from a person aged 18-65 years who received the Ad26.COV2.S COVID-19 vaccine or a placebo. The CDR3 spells CASSQSGGGRNSPLHF. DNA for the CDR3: TGTGCCAGCAGCCAGTCAGGGGGCGGTCGAAATTCACCCCTCCACTTT.